This passage covers 13 T cell receptor beta chains from one sample sequenced in a study of cytomegalovirus exposure and HLA in healthy donors. With 60 Vbeta and 13 Jbeta primers, the PCR was carried out. Measured with immunoSEQ multiplex PCR; TCRdb has only the in-frame clones, and not every one. Altogether 200,000 or so clones are present, around 86% being singletons, with the ten largest covering 1% to 1.5%. The sequenced sample was PBMCs. Receptors were obtained from a man aged 25 to 40 in good health and CMV-seronegative.

The sample holds one count of this clone. The CDR3 spells CASSLTGEGTEAFF. The CDR3 DNA reads as TGTGCCAGCAGTCTCACAGGGGAAGGCACTGAAGCTTTCTTT. The chain couples TRBV28 to TRBJ1-1; 7 nucleotides agree with TRBD1. Germline-derived CDR1 and CDR2 are MDHEN and SYDVKM. Losses at the gene ends were 5 bases for V and 4 bases for J; bases not matched to a gene: 7. The CDR3 extends over 14 amino acids.

This clone was found once. J is TRBJ2-7 and V is TRBV19; 10 bases line up with TRBD1. V shed 7 bases, J shed 5 bases, and the junction held 5 bases outside the gene matches. Looked up from germline, CDR1 is LNHDA and CDR2 is SQIVND (reference sequence). This CDR3 is 13 amino acids long. The CDR3 protein is CASTPDRGHEQYF. CDR3 sequence (DNA): TGTGCCAGTACCCCCGACAGGGGGCACGAGCAGTACTTC.

This chain connects TRBV25-1 to TRBJ1-1, with unresolved D. Trimming pared 11 bases from V and 8 bases from J, leaving 15 bases between. The CDR3 totals 11 residues. The V gene's germline CDR1 is MGHDK and CDR2 SYGVNS. In DNA, the CDR3 is TGTGCCTCGACCGGGAACCTGGAAGCTTTCTTT. As protein: CASTGNLEAFF.

The V call is TRBV5-1, the J call TRBJ2-2; 8 bases align to TRBD1. V shed 4 bases, J shed 3 bases, and the junction held 8 bases outside the gene matches. Germline CDR1 is SGHRS and CDR2 is YFSETQ. CDR3 size: 16 residues. The CDR3 loop is CASSRGQGQYTGELFF. The CDR3 region has the DNA TGCGCCAGCAGCCGAGGACAGGGACAATACACCGGGGAGCTGTTTTTT.

This clone was observed a handful of times. The chain joins TRBV11-1 to TRBJ2-7; 7 bases are shared with TRBD2. The length of the CDR3 is 14 residues. The V segment lost 3 bases and the J segment 6 bases; nucleotides outside the gene matches: 8. The germline gives CDR1 SGHAT, CDR2 FQDESV (reference sequence). The CDR3 region is CASSFPTREGEQYF. The CDR3 nucleotides read TGTGCCAGCAGCTTCCCGACTAGGGAGGGCGAGCAGTACTTC.

This chain uses TRBV2 with TRBJ2-3, with 9 bases aligning to TRBD1. J gave up 5 bases and V 8 bases, and 8 bases lay outside the gene matches. Germline values: CDR1 SNHLY, CDR2 FYNNEI. This CDR3 contains 14 residues. The CDR3 DNA follows: TGTGCCAGCTCCCGGGACAGGGAGGTAGATACGCAGTATTTT. Encoded protein: CASSRDREVDTQYF.

This chain joins TRBV7-6 and TRBJ1-3; D is unclear. This CDR3 is built from 15 residues. CDR1 SGHVS and CDR2 FNYEAQ come from the germline V gene. The V end lost 1 base, the J end lost 0 bases, and 7 bases lay between the germline ends. For the CDR3, the DNA is TGTGCCAGCAGCTTAGGCGGTGGCTCTGGAAACACCATATATTTT. It yields the protein CASSLGGGSGNTIYF.

The chain links TRBV5-4 to TRBJ1-2, with TRBD1 as a possible D gene (5 bases). The CDR3 length is 12 residues. In germline, CDR1 is SGHNT, CDR2 YYREEE (reference sequence). V was cut by 0 bases and J by 7 bases, with 7 bases left in between. The DNA for the CDR3 is TGTGCCAGCAGCTTGGACGGGGGTGGCTACACCTTC. Residues: CASSLDGGGYTF.

The chain links TRBV6-5 to TRBJ2-1, with unresolved D. V dropped 2 bases and J dropped 0 bases, with 8 bases sitting between them. The CDR3 runs to 15 residues. The germline gives CDR1 MNHEY, CDR2 SVGAGI. CDR3 sequence reads: CASSYRWSSYNEQFF. Written as DNA, the CDR3 is TGTGCCAGCAGTTACCGGTGGAGCTCCTACAATGAGCAGTTCTTC.

V usage is TRBV2 and J usage is TRBJ1-1; 7 bases agree with TRBD1. There are 12 residues in the CDR3. Unmatched junction bases numbered 3, after V lost 4 bases and J lost 7 bases. Germline CDR1 SNHLY, CDR2 FYNNEI. The DNA for the CDR3 is TGTGCCAGCAGTGGGGACAGCTTTGAAGCTTTCTTT. It yields the protein CASSGDSFEAFF.

In DNA, the CDR3 is TGTGCCAGCAGCTTAGCCGGGAGGGGAGAAACCGGGGAGCTGTTTTTT. It is translated as CASSLAGRGETGELFF. This rearrangement joins TRBV7-9 to TRBJ2-2; 8 bases fit TRBD2. This CDR3 is 16 amino acids long. The junction had 5 bases not matched to a gene; V was cut back by 0 bases and J by 5 bases. CDR1 SEHNR and CDR2 FQNEAQ come from the germline V gene (reference sequence).

A single count supports this clone. The sample contains more than one DNA sequence encoding this CDR3. V usage is TRBV27 and J usage is TRBJ2-1, with 12 positions matching TRBD2. The CDR3 spans 15 residues. With V trimmed by 4 bases and J by 7 bases, 5 bases remained unmatched. The germline V gene encodes CDR1 MNHEY and CDR2 SMNVEV (reference sequence). CDR3: CASSSLAGGRNEQFF. The CDR3 nucleotides are TGTGCCAGCAGTTCACTAGCGGGGGGCCGAAATGAGCAGTTCTTC.

This chain uses TRBV5-1 with TRBJ1-4; 7 nucleotides match TRBD1. V lost 1 base and J lost 6; bases outside the gene matches: 9. This CDR3 region has 16 residues. Germline V gene data show CDR1 as SGHRS and CDR2 as YFSETQ. For the CDR3, the DNA is TGCGCCAGCAGCTTGTCCCCGACAGGGAAGGATGAAAAACTGTTTTTT. Encoded protein: CASSLSPTGKDEKLFF.